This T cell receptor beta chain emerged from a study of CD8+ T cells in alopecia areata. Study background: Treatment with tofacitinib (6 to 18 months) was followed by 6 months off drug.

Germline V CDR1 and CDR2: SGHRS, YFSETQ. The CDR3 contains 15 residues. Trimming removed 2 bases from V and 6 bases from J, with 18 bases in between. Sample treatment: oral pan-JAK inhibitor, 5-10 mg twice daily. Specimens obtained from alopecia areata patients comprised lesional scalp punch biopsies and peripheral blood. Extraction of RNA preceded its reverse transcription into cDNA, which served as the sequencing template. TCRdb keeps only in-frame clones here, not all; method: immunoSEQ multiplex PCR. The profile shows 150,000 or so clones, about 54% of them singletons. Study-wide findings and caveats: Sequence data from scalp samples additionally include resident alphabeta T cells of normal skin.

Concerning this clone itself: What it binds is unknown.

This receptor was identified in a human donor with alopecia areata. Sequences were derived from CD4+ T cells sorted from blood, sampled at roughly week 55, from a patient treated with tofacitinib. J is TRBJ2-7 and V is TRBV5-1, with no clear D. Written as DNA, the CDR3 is TGCGCCAGCAGCTTCGTGGCACAGACCGCCCTCGAGCAGTACTTC. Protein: CASSFVAQTALEQYF.